This TCR beta chain is from a study of cytomegalovirus exposure and HLA in healthy donors. To note about this clone: Its antigen is not known.

Regarding the study as a whole: Overall, under 200 TCR beta chains were annotated as cytomegalovirus-associated.

Primers: 60 Vbeta forward and 13 Jbeta reverse. Some clones are missing from TCRdb's copy, which holds only in-frame ones; the method was immunoSEQ multiplex PCR. The sample includes some 150,000 clones, about 80% of them seen just once. The CDR3 loop spans 13 amino acids. The V and J ends lost 5 bases and 5 bases respectively, with 12 bases between them. From germline, CDR1 is SGHTA and CDR2 FQGNSA. The clonotype comes from a man between 25 and 39 years old in good health and CMV-seronegative. The sample comprised PBMCs. This chain joins TRBV7-2 and TRBJ1-2, with D possibly being TRBD1 (5 bases). The CDR3 sequence is CASSPSGGYGYTF. The DNA of the CDR3 is TGTGCCAGCAGCCCCTCCGGGGGATATGGCTACACCTTC.